This T cell receptor (beta chain) was documented in a study of T cell repertoires in urothelial bladder cancer. The assay was immunoSEQ multiplex PCR, and TCRdb's table has in-frame clones only and misses some. The sample records 2,000 to 2,500 clones, 68% being singletons. V dropped 1 base and J dropped 0 bases, with 13 bases sitting between them. This CDR3 contains 17 residues. CDR1 LGHNA and CDR2 YSLEER come from the germline V gene. Sample: bladder tissue. The receptor was isolated from a human donor with a benign inflammatory bladder lesion. The chain joins TRBV4-3 to TRBJ1-3, with D hard to call. In DNA, the CDR3 is TGCGCCAGCAGCCAAGGGACCCCCCTAAACTCTGGAAACACCATATATTTT. Encoded protein: CASSQGTPLNSGNTIYF.